This passage covers 21 T cell receptor beta chains from one sample sequenced in a study of blood T cell repertoires in COVID-19. Sequencing used immunoSEQ multiplex PCR; TCRdb keeps in-frame clones, though not all of them. The sample shows 250,000 to 300,000 clones, around 83% of them seen only once. The sequencing sample was made of PBMCs or T cells enriched from blood (not recorded which). All receptors derive from a man aged 35 to 55 who had been exposed to COVID-19.

The chain combines TRBV24-1 with TRBJ2-1; 11 nucleotides match TRBD2. The CDR3 length is 15 residues. The germline V gene encodes CDR1 KGHDR and CDR2 SFDVKD. With 7 bases clipped from V and 3 bases from J, the junction kept 4 bases outside the gene matches. The CDR3 coding sequence is TGTGCCACCAGCGCTAGCGGGGGGCTCTACAATGAGCAGTTCTTC. This codes for CATSASGGLYNEQFF.

V is TRBV11-2 and J is TRBJ2-4; TRBD2 aligns across 8 bases. CDR1 is SGHAT, CDR2 FQNNGV, per germline. V dropped 3 bases and J dropped 8; count of bases not matched to a gene: 0. The CDR3 has 12 amino acids. DNA for the CDR3: TGTGCCAGCAGCTTCGGGGGGGACATTCAGTACTTC. Its translation: CASSFGGDIQYF.

The V and J genes are TRBV7-2 and TRBJ2-2, with 9 bases matching TRBD2. The CDR3 totals 16 residues. With V trimmed by 1 base and J by 7 bases, 7 bases remained unmatched. Germline V lookup: CDR1 SGHTA, CDR2 FQGNSA. The CDR3 is CASSLVAGGPNGELFF. Here the CDR3 DNA reads TGTGCCAGCAGCTTAGTTGCGGGAGGGCCGAACGGGGAGCTGTTTTTT.

In this sample, this clone turned up once. The chain uses TRBV5-5 and TRBJ2-7; 12 bases are a match to TRBD1. After removal of 3 bases from V and 6 bases from J, the junction contained 4 bases not matched to a gene. This CDR3 comprises 14 residues. Germline lookup yields CDR1 SGHKS and CDR2 YYEKEE (reference sequence). The CDR3 protein is CASSSRDRGLEQYF. CDR3 nucleotide sequence: TGTGCCAGCAGCTCTCGGGACAGGGGGCTCGAGCAGTACTTC.

On this clone: The sample holds other DNA sequences that translate to the same CDR3. This chain joins TRBV5-1 and TRBJ1-1, with D unclear. This CDR3 contains 14 residues. V lost 4 bases to trimming and J lost 0 bases, with 10 bases between them. Germline V gives CDR1 SGHRS, CDR2 YFSETQ. The DNA of the CDR3 is TGCGCCAGCAGCCCGGAGTCGCTGAACACTGAAGCTTTCTTT. This encodes CASSPESLNTEAFF.

The chain recombines TRBV19 with TRBJ1-1; no definite D call. CDR3 length: 16 residues. The V and J ends lost 0 bases and 2 bases respectively, with 13 bases between them. Looked up from germline, CDR1 is LNHDA and CDR2 is SQIVND (reference sequence). DNA for the CDR3: TGTGCCAGTAGTATAGATTCCTACGGTGTAAACACTGAAGCTTTCTTT. Protein sequence: CASSIDSYGVNTEAFF.

The chain carries TRBV10-3 and TRBJ2-3; 8 nucleotides agree with TRBD2. Per the germline V gene, CDR1 is ENHRY and CDR2 is SYGVKD. The trim removed 6 bases at V and 6 bases at J, leaving 8 bases unmatched. This CDR3 is 14 amino acids long. The CDR3 protein is CAIRSGSSADTQYF. CDR3 DNA: TGTGCCATCAGGAGCGGGAGTTCGGCCGATACGCAGTATTTT.

V usage is TRBV24-1 and J usage is TRBJ2-2; the match to TRBD1 covers 8 bases. The V segment lost 9 bases and the J segment 4 bases; nucleotides outside the gene matches: 3. This CDR3 has 13 residues. CDR1 is KGHDR, CDR2 SFDVKD, per germline. CDR3 sequence (DNA): TGTGCCACCTCCGGGACAGGCACCGGGGAGCTGTTTTTT. Its translation: CATSGTGTGELFF.

This clone was counted once. V is TRBV6-6 and J is TRBJ1-1; TRBD1 matches at 7 bases. Losses at the gene ends were 4 bases for V and 1 base for J; bases not matched to a gene: 0. The germline CDR1 and CDR2 sequences are MNHNY and SVGAGI (reference sequence). CDR3 size: 13 residues. CDR3 sequence reads: CASSSGGNTEAFF. The CDR3 DNA reads TGTGCCAGCAGTTCAGGGGGGAACACTGAAGCTTTCTTT.

In its sample, this clone was seen once. The chain employs TRBV4-2 and TRBJ1-2; D is unclear. The CDR3 totals 14 residues. Trimming removed 1 base at V and 5 bases at J, with 11 bases between. Per germline, CDR1 LGHNA and CDR2 YNFKEQ. The CDR3 is CASSQGDGEYGYTF. In nucleotides, the CDR3 is TGTGCCAGCAGCCAAGGAGACGGGGAATATGGCTACACCTTC.

This chain uses TRBV2 with TRBJ1-5; D ambiguous. The CDR3 is 15 amino acids. Per the germline V gene, CDR1 is SNHLY and CDR2 is FYNNEI. The V end was cut by 1 base, the J end by 1 base, with 8 bases between. The CDR3 here is CASSEGRVSNQPQHF. In DNA form, the CDR3 reads TGTGCCAGCAGTGAAGGGAGGGTGAGCAATCAGCCCCAGCATTTT. Full variable domain (missing parts from reference TRBV2 and TRBJ1-5): EPEVTQTPSHQVTQMGQEVILRCVPISNHLYFYWYRQILGQKVEFLVSFYNNEISEKSEIFDDQFSVERPDGSNFTLKIRSTKLEDSAMYFCASSEGRVSNQPQHFGDGTRLSIL.

This clone was seen only once. The chain is built from TRBV2 and TRBJ1-2; tentative D call: TRBD1 (5 bases). Germline CDR1 reads SNHLY; CDR2 reads FYNNEI. CDR3 length equals 15 residues. Between the trimmed V and J ends, which lost 5 bases and 2 bases, there was a span of 15 bases. CDR3 nucleotide sequence: TGTGCCAGCAGTCTCAAACAGGCTCCGAACTATGGCTACACCTTC. Translation gives CASSLKQAPNYGYTF.

V gene TRBV18 combines with J gene TRBJ1-1, with 8 bases matching TRBD1. V lost 2 bases, J lost 7 bases, and 9 bases stayed unmatched. CDR3 size: 15 residues. In germline, CDR1 is KGHSH, CDR2 LQKENI. The CDR3 sequence is CASSPSSQGAGEAFF. The CDR3 DNA reads as TGTGCCAGCTCACCATCGTCCCAGGGGGCCGGTGAAGCTTTCTTT. Looking up the rest from reference TRBV18 and TRBJ1-1 gives the full variable domain: NAGVMQNPRHLVRRRGQEARLRCSPMKGHSHVYWYRQLPEEGLKFMVYLQKENIIDESGMPKERFSAEFPKEGPSILRIQQVVRGDSAAYFCASSPSSQGAGEAFFGQGTRLTVV.

The gene calls are TRBV5-1 and TRBJ2-2, with TRBD1 matching over 7 bases. Germline trimming cut 7 bases from V and 6 bases from J; bases unmatched to any gene: 9. This CDR3 has 14 amino acids. Germline CDR1 reads SGHRS; CDR2 reads YFSETQ. The CDR3 region has the DNA TGCGCCAGCTTGACAGGGATCCCTCCCGGGGAGCTGTTTTTT. Encoded protein: CASLTGIPPGELFF.

This clone was detected ten times or more. The chain links TRBV7-2 to TRBJ1-2; 7 nucleotides match TRBD1. Trimming cost V 5 bases and J 8 bases; bases outside gene matches: 8. The CDR3 runs 13 residues. Looked up from germline, CDR1 is SGHTA and CDR2 is FQGNSA. CDR3 nucleotide sequence: TGTGCCAGCAGCGCAGACAGGGCGGGAGGCTACACCTTC. Protein sequence: CASSADRAGGYTF.

This chain uses TRBV19 with TRBJ1-5; 7 bases line up with TRBD1. Germline lookup yields CDR1 LNHDA and CDR2 SQIVND (reference sequence). The V gene end was trimmed by 7 bases and the J gene end by 3 bases; junction bases not matched to a gene: 6. The CDR3 is 14 amino acids. The CDR3 sequence is CASTTDRVNQPQHF. CDR3 sequence (DNA): TGTGCCAGTACCACAGACAGGGTCAATCAGCCCCAGCATTTT. Complete variable domain (other parts from reference TRBV19 and TRBJ1-5): DGGITQSPKYLFRKEGQNVTLSCEQNLNHDAMYWYRQDPGQGLRLIYYSQIVNDFQKGDIAEGYSVSREKKESFPLTVTSAQKNPTAFYLCASTTDRVNQPQHFGDGTRLSIL.

The count of this clone is one. The chain joins TRBV19 to TRBJ2-3; TRBD1 agrees at 10 bases. The CDR3 loop spans 13 amino acids. With 5 bases clipped from V and 5 bases from J, the junction kept 1 base outside the gene matches. CDR1 and CDR2 (germline): LNHDA, SQIVND (reference sequence). This CDR3 reads CASSDRGLDTQYF. CDR3 nucleotide sequence: TGTGCCAGTAGTGACAGGGGGCTAGATACGCAGTATTTT.

This clone was seen only a few times. The J gene is TRBJ1-1, the V gene TRBV7-6; 10 bases map to TRBD1. V shed 3 bases and J 4 bases; nucleotides not matched to a gene: 5. Germline CDR1 is SGHVS and CDR2 is FNYEAQ. This CDR3 region has 15 residues. This CDR3 reads CASSLGTGASTEAFF. In DNA form, the CDR3 reads TGTGCCAGCAGCTTGGGGACAGGGGCTAGCACTGAAGCTTTCTTT.

The gene calls are TRBV21-1 and TRBJ2-5; TRBD2, the D gene given by the table, was not confirmed from the DNA. TRBV21-1 is described as a pseudogene. The CDR3 loop spans 11 amino acids. CDR3 protein: CASSTRRTQYF. CDR3 sequence (DNA): TGTGCCAGCAGTACAAGGAGGACCCAGTACTTC.

This chain uses TRBV7-9 with TRBJ2-5, with 7 positions matching TRBD2. Trimming cost V 7 bases and J 5 bases; bases outside gene matches: 13. The germline V gene has CDR1 SEHNR and CDR2 FQNEAQ (reference sequence). The length of the CDR3 is 15 residues. CDR3: CASNQRGWEGETQYF. CDR3 nucleotides: TGTGCCAGCAACCAAAGGGGCTGGGAGGGGGAGACCCAGTACTTC. The full variable domain, completed using reference TRBV7-9 and TRBJ2-5, is DTGVSQNPRHKITKRGQNVTFRCDPISEHNRLYWYRQTLGQGPEFLTYFQNEAQLEKSRLLSDRFSAERPKGSFSTLEIQRTEQGDSAMYLCASNQRGWEGETQYFGPGTRLLVL.

The table lists this clone with a few counts. The V and J genes are TRBV6-6 and TRBJ1-5; D possibly corresponds to TRBD1 (6 bases). The CDR3 has 14 amino acids. Trimming removed 4 bases from V and 4 bases from J, with 11 bases in between. CDR1 MNHNY and CDR2 SVGAGI come from the germline V gene (reference sequence). The CDR3 nucleotides read TGTGCCAGCAGTTTAAAGGGGGAGAATCAGCCCCAGCATTTT. Its translation: CASSLKGENQPQHF.